The 8 T cell receptor beta chains presented below share a single source sample, sequenced in a study of T cells expressing NK-cell markers. Reanalyzing the 5' RACE reads, TCRdb keeps one entry per CDR3 protein, without DNA. This sample's table reports some 440,000 distinct CDR3 sequences. Sample: blood T cells: a sorted CD56 or NKG2C T cell subset, CD4+ or CD8+ T cells, or bulk PBMC T cells (not recorded which). These TCRs come from a woman aged 45 to 65 in good health.

The chain couples TRBV20-1 to TRBJ2-1; the D call from TCRdb, TRBD2, cannot be confirmed without DNA. CDR3 length: 16 residues. Looked up from germline, CDR1 is DFQATT and CDR2 is SNEGSKA (reference sequence). CDR3 sequence reads: CSARGLEDPSYNEQFF.

This chain's CDR3 is CASVFGTGHNEQFF. The chain carries TRBV2 and TRBJ2-1; as DNA is missing, the TRBD1 call by TCRdb cannot be tested. Germline V gives CDR1 SNHLY, CDR2 FYNNEI. The CDR3 length is 14 residues.

This chain uses TRBV6-6 with TRBJ1-1; no DNA is available, so the TRBD1 call from TCRdb remains unchecked. The CDR3 is 17 amino acids. Germline values: CDR1 MNHNY, CDR2 SVGAGI (reference sequence). Here the CDR3 reads CASSYSLTGGRIREAFF.

The rearrangement uses TRBV18 and TRBJ1-5; the D call of TRBD1 rests on TCRdb alone, since no DNA is present to check it. CDR1 KGHSH and CDR2 LQKENI come from the germline V gene. The CDR3 spans 14 residues. The CDR3 loop is CASSLGNRNQPQHF.

The rearrangement links TRBV5-6 to TRBJ1-5. CDR1 SGHDT and CDR2 YYEEEE come from the germline V gene. This CDR3 has 14 amino acids. The CDR3 here is CASSLGRRNQPQHF.

V and J are TRBV9 and TRBJ2-3; TCRdb's D gene call, TRBD1, goes unchecked for lack of DNA. The CDR3 loop spans 16 amino acids. The germline V gene encodes CDR1 SGDLS and CDR2 YYNGEE. CDR3 region: CASSVLPGLAADTQYF.

The chain recombines TRBV27 with TRBJ1-5; TCRdb gives TRBD1 as the D gene, but with no DNA this cannot be confirmed. In germline, CDR1 is MNHEY, CDR2 SMNVEV (reference sequence). The CDR3 has 16 residues. CDR3 region: CASSLLKTGVRQPQHF.

The chain has TRBV5-1 and TRBJ2-1; absent DNA, TCRdb's TRBD2 call cannot be checked. This CDR3 contains 16 residues. The germline V gene has CDR1 SGHRS and CDR2 YFSETQ. The chain's CDR3 is CASSVQAGSTYNEQFF.